This T cell receptor (beta chain) was retrieved from a study of tumor-infiltrating lymphocytes in oesophageal squamous cell carcinoma. In its sample, this clonotype was seen a few times. This CDR3 spans 15 amino acids. Germline loops: CDR1 SEHNR, CDR2 FQNEAQ (reference sequence). TCRdb fed the PCR reads into MiXCR, producing one record per CDR3 protein. The table has 16,000 or so distinct CDR3 sequences, around 44% seen once; the top ten hold around 30%. Sample: esophageal tumor tissue. The V gene is TRBV7-9, the J gene TRBJ2-5, with 8 bases identical to TRBD2. The J call may be mistaken, given a closer DNA end match to TRBJ2-1. This TCR was sampled from a male donor with esophageal squamous cell carcinoma. CDR3 bases: TGTGCCAGCAGCGCCGGGACTAGGGGATACAATGAGCAGTTCTTC. Its protein is CASSAGTRGYNEQFF.